This TCR beta chain was sequenced during a study of vaccination and CD4 T cells after COVID-19. Study overall: Overlapping peptides of the spike proteins of SARS-CoV-2, HCoV-NL63, HCoV-OC43 and HCoV-229E were used for cell stimulation.

Study-level points and caveats: Spike mono-reactivity was found in 304 of 307 vaccine-specific clones from convalescent patients.

This CDR3 has 11 amino acids. J was trimmed by 8 bases and V by 4 bases; bases with no gene match: 1. Per the germline V gene, CDR1 is SGDLS and CDR2 is YYNGEE. Remarks on this clonotype: The antigen is not known.

Treatment in this sample: approximately 9-day PBMC culture with coronavirus spike peptide pools or control peptides (ViraFEST assay). The study sequenced cultured CD4+ T cell DNA using the Oncomine TCR Beta short-read assay. TCRdb independently ran MiXCR on the PCR reads; one entry per CDR3 protein. The sample lists 3,000 to 4,000 distinct CDR3 sequences, approximately 30% seen once, with roughly half in the top ten. The chain is built from TRBV9 and TRBJ1-1; 8 positions agree with TRBD1. The material sequenced was CD4+ T cells from blood, cultured in vitro. This clonotype was obtained from a human donor who had recovered from COVID-19. CDR3 amino acids: CASSPGGEAFF. CDR3 bases: TGTGCCAGCAGCCCAGGGGGCGAAGCTTTCTTT. The whole variable domain, remainder taken from reference TRBV9 and TRBJ1-1, is DSGVTQTPKHLITATGQRVTLRCSPRSGDLSVYWYQQSLDQGLQFLIQYYNGEERAKGNILERFSAQQFPDLHSELNLSSLELGDSALYFCASSPGGEAFFGQGTRLTVV.